The 10 T cell receptor beta chains listed next were all sequenced from one sample in a study of T-cell memory formation after mild COVID-19. TCRdb analysed the 5' RACE reads with MiXCR anew, one entry per CDR3 protein. Of 350,000 to 400,000 distinct CDR3 sequences listed, under 25% are singletons. The specimen sequenced was PBMCs or a T cell subset sorted from them (not recorded which). The receptors were sampled from an adult woman who had mild COVID-19 (a few samples of this study predate the infection). Cell type and time point are not known.

The V call is TRBV10-3, the J call TRBJ2-3; D possibly matches TRBD1 or TRBD2 (5 bases each). The germline V gene has CDR1 ENHRY and CDR2 SYGVKD. V was pared by 3 bases and J by 6 bases, with 16 bases between. The CDR3 contains 15 residues. CDR3 region: CAISEGTGKTDTQYF. The CDR3 coding sequence is TGTGCCATCAGTGAAGGGACCGGAAAAACCGATACGCAGTATTTT.

V gene TRBV7-2 combines with J gene TRBJ2-7; 15 bases match TRBD2. This CDR3 has 16 residues. The V and J ends lost 5 bases and 2 bases, in that order; junction bases with no gene match: 4. Germline CDR1 reads SGHTA; CDR2 reads FQGNSA. CDR3 nucleotides: TGTGCCAGCAGCCCCCGGACTAGCGGGAGGGCCTACGAGCAGTACTTC. Protein product: CASSPRTSGRAYEQYF. Complete variable domain (other parts from reference TRBV7-2 and TRBJ2-7): GAGVSQSPSNKVTEKGKDVELRCDPISGHTALYWYRQSLGQGLEFLIYFQGNSAPDKSGLPSDRFSAERTGGSVSTLTIQRTQQEDSAVYLCASSPRTSGRAYEQYFGPGTRLTVT.

The rearrangement links TRBV5-4 to TRBJ2-7; TRBD2 aligns across 10 bases. The CDR3 is 16 residues long. Germline V lookup: CDR1 SGHNT, CDR2 YYREEE (reference sequence). V lost 2 bases, J lost 7 bases, and 12 bases stayed unmatched. The CDR3 here is CASSFRGAGGPWEQYF. For the CDR3, the DNA is TGTGCCAGCAGCTTCCGCGGAGCGGGAGGGCCGTGGGAGCAGTACTTC.

This clonotype was counted between two and nine times. The CDR3 protein is CASRPLETGELFF. The CDR3 DNA reads as TGTGCCAGCAGGCCCCTAGAGACCGGGGAGCTGTTTTTT. The chain carries TRBV7-9 and TRBJ2-2; D is unclear. The CDR3 spans 13 residues. Germline values: CDR1 SEHNR, CDR2 FQNEAQ (reference sequence). Trimming pared 6 bases from V and 5 bases from J, leaving 10 bases between.

The J gene is TRBJ1-6, the V gene TRBV7-8; 7 nucleotides align to TRBD1. After removal of 2 bases from V and 7 bases from J, the junction contained 11 bases not matched to a gene. This CDR3 has 17 residues. Per germline, CDR1 SGHVS and CDR2 FQNEAQ. The CDR3 DNA sequence: TGTGCCAGCAGCTTAATGCGCGCGGGACAGCCGAATTCACCCCTCCACTTT. Its protein is CASSLMRAGQPNSPLHF.

There are a few counts of this clonotype. V usage is TRBV5-5 and J usage is TRBJ1-3; a weak D match, TRBD1 (6 bases). The CDR3 loop spans 16 amino acids. Trimming removed 2 bases at V and 2 bases at J, with 14 bases between. Germline CDR1 SGHKS, CDR2 YYEKEE (reference sequence). The CDR3 coding sequence is TGTGCCAGCAGCTTCTCGCGACAGGTGGCTGGAAACACCATATATTTT. Protein product: CASSFSRQVAGNTIYF. The full variable domain, its missing parts supplied by reference TRBV5-5 and TRBJ1-3, is DAGVTQSPTHLIKTRGQQVTLRCSPISGHKSVSWYQQVLGQGPQFIFQYYEKEERGRGNFPDRFSARQFPNYSSELNVNALLLGDSALYLCASSFSRQVAGNTIYFGEGSWLTVV.

This chain connects TRBV5-1 to TRBJ2-2, with TRBD1 matching 7 bases. The CDR3 is 16 amino acids. V gave up 4 bases and J gave up 5 bases; unmatched junction bases: 11. Germline V lookup: CDR1 SGHRS, CDR2 YFSETQ. CDR3 sequence reads: CASSPRQGRGTGELFF. The CDR3 DNA reads as TGCGCCAGCAGCCCTCGACAGGGACGGGGTACCGGGGAGCTGTTTTTT.

This clonotype showed up many times. For the CDR3, the DNA is TGTGCCAGCAGCTTCTTAACCCAGCAGCAGTTCTTC. This gives the protein CASSFLTQQQFF. The rearrangement joins TRBV7-2 to TRBJ2-1; D remains ambiguous. Per the germline V gene, CDR1 is SGHTA and CDR2 is FQGNSA. Trimming shortened V by 3 bases and J by 11 bases, and 11 bases separated the two germline ends. CDR3 length: 12 residues. The full variable domain, rest sourced from reference TRBV7-2 and TRBJ2-1, is GAGVSQSPSNKVTEKGKDVELRCDPISGHTALYWYRQSLGQGLEFLIYFQGNSAPDKSGLPSDRFSAERTGGSVSTLTIQRTQQEDSAVYLCASSFLTQQQFFGPGTRLTVL.

This chain connects TRBV5-5 to TRBJ1-2, with D unclear. Germline CDR1 and CDR2: SGHKS and YYEKEE (reference sequence). The V and J ends lost 2 bases and 6 bases respectively, with 14 bases between them. The CDR3 is made up of 14 amino acids. CDR3 in DNA: TGTGCCAGCAGCTTATTCGAGGTAAAGGATGGCTACACCTTC. Amino acids: CASSLFEVKDGYTF.

This chain connects TRBV6-6 to TRBJ2-7; possibly TRBD2 for D (6 bases). The CDR3 contains 16 residues. Germline V gene lookup returns CDR1 MNHNY and CDR2 SVGAGI (reference sequence). Trimming removed 2 bases at V and 2 bases at J, with 16 bases between. The CDR3 region is CASSYVSGAVAYEQYF. DNA for the CDR3: TGTGCCAGCAGTTACGTGTCGGGAGCGGTCGCCTACGAGCAGTACTTC.